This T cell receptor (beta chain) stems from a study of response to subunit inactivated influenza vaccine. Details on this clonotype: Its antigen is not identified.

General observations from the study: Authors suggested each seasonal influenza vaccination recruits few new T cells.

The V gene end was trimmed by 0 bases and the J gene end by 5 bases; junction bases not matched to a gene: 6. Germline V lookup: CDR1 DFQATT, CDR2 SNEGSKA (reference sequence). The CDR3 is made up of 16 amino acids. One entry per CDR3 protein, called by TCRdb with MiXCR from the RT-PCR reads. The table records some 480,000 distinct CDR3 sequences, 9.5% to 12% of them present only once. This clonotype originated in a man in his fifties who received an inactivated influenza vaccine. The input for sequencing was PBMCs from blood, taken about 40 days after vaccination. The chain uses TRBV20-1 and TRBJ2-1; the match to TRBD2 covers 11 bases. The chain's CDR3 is CSARDPTSGIDNEQFF. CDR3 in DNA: TGCAGTGCTAGAGACCCGACTAGCGGGATTGACAATGAGCAGTTCTTC.